In its sample, the clone carrying this T cell receptor (beta chain) was seen many times. This entry is derived from a study of CD8+CD57+ T cells in acquired aplastic anemia. Overall study: The average for DNA from sorted CD4+ and CD8+ cells was 3 to 3.5 ug.

Investigators profiled TCR beta VDJ and CDR3 from genomic DNA template. One entry per CDR3 protein results from TCRdb running MiXCR on the reads. Of roughly 170,000 distinct CDR3 sequences listed, about 44% were seen once; the top ten hold over 10%. All sequencing subjects had displayed CD8+CD57+ cell expansion on flow cytometry. The germline V and J ends were trimmed by 4 bases and 1 base, with 16 bases remaining between them. Germline V gene lookup returns CDR1 DFQATT and CDR2 SNEGSKA (reference sequence). CDR3 length: 15 amino acids. Sequenced: sorted CD4+, CD8+, or CD8+CD57+ T cells (not recorded which) from PBMCs. This chain joins TRBV20-1 and TRBJ1-1, with a possible D match to TRBD1 (6 bases). The sequence came from a human donor with aplastic anemia. CDR3 residues: CSAKDAGTPNTEAFF. The CDR3 DNA sequence: TGCAGTGCTAAGGATGCCGGGACACCGAACACTGAAGCTTTCTTT.